A single sample is the source of the 26 T cell receptor beta chains below, sequenced in a study of blood T cell repertoires in COVID-19. This table comes from immunoSEQ multiplex PCR, and its TCRdb copy is limited to in-frame clones, with some not included. The sample records 50,000 or so clones, approximately 84% being singletons. Sequencing input: peripheral blood. The receptors stem from a man between 65 and 85 years old with acute or convalescent COVID-19.

On this clone: The same CDR3 also results from other DNA sequences found in this sample. The gene calls are TRBV7-2 and TRBJ1-1; the match to TRBD1 covers 8 bases. The CDR3 is 14 amino acids. Trimming cost V 3 bases and J 3 bases; bases outside gene matches: 3. Germline V gene sequence: CDR1 SGHTA, CDR2 FQGNSA. CDR3 protein: CASSFRGRDTEAFF. CDR3 coding DNA: TGTGCCAGCAGCTTCAGGGGGCGAGACACTGAAGCTTTCTTT.

The CDR3 region is CASSLRQETQYF. Here the CDR3 DNA reads TGTGCCAGTAGTCTGAGGCAAGAGACCCAGTACTTC. The chain carries TRBV19 and TRBJ2-5; D is uncertain. V was cut by 5 bases and J by 2 bases, with 6 bases left in between. The germline V gene has CDR1 LNHDA and CDR2 SQIVND (reference sequence). This CDR3 contains 12 residues.

This sequence joins TRBV5-4 and TRBJ2-3; the D gene is possibly TRBD2 (6 bases). Trimming cost V 4 bases and J 1 base, with 13 bases left between them. CDR3 length: 15 amino acids. Germline CDR1 reads SGHNT; CDR2 reads YYREEE (reference sequence). CDR3 sequence (DNA): TGTGCCAGCAGCCCGGGACTTCTCGGCACAGATACGCAGTATTTT. Protein product: CASSPGLLGTDTQYF.

The rearrangement links TRBV4-1 to TRBJ2-5, with 12 positions matching TRBD2. From germline, CDR1 is MGHRA and CDR2 YSYEKL. This CDR3 has 20 residues. With 0 bases clipped from V and 5 bases from J, the junction kept 16 bases outside the gene matches. The CDR3 nucleotides are TGCGCCAGCAGCCAAGATCGGCCTAGGGCTAGCGGGAGGGCCAGGGAGACCCAGTACTTC. Translation gives CASSQDRPRASGRARETQYF.

V and J are TRBV5-1 and TRBJ2-5; D is perhaps TRBD2 (5 bases). This CDR3 is 15 amino acids long. Germline assignment: CDR1 SGHRS and CDR2 YFSETQ. V was pared by 5 bases and J by 2 bases, with 16 bases between. DNA of the CDR3: TGCGCCAGCAGACCTCCCGGACTCCCGCAAGAGACCCAGTACTTC. It translates to CASRPPGLPQETQYF.

The rearrangement uses TRBV9 and TRBJ2-3, with 8 bases fitting TRBD2. The CDR3 extends over 18 amino acids. The germline V gene has CDR1 SGDLS and CDR2 YYNGEE. The V and J ends lost 3 bases and 0 bases, in that order; junction bases with no gene match: 12. CDR3 region: CASSESGGGTISTDTQYF. CDR3 nucleotide sequence: TGTGCCAGCAGCGAGTCGGGCGGGGGGACCATAAGCACAGATACGCAGTATTTT.

This clone was seen only once. The genes are TRBV7-2 and TRBJ2-3; the match to TRBD2 covers 8 bases. Germline trimming cut 7 bases from V and 3 bases from J; bases unmatched to any gene: 9. Germline V lookup: CDR1 SGHTA, CDR2 FQGNSA. The CDR3 has 15 residues. The CDR3 sequence: CASILGGVRTDTQYF. CDR3 bases: TGTGCCAGCATCCTCGGGGGGGTGAGGACAGATACGCAGTATTTT.

This chain connects TRBV6-4 to TRBJ2-3, with a tentative D call TRBD1 (6 bases). V dropped 5 bases and J dropped 0 bases, with 12 bases sitting between them. The CDR3 covers 15 residues. Per germline, CDR1 MRHNA and CDR2 SNTAGT. The DNA for the CDR3 is TGTGCCAGCAGTCCCTCGGGACACAGCACAGATACGCAGTATTTT. Residues: CASSPSGHSTDTQYF.

The rearrangement links TRBV11-2 to TRBJ2-1; 8 bases map to TRBD2. Germline V gene sequence: CDR1 SGHAT, CDR2 FQNNGV. V shed 6 bases, J shed 0 bases, and the junction held 7 bases outside the gene matches. The CDR3 runs to 16 residues. The CDR3 nucleotides read TGTGCCAGCAGTACCTCGGGGGGGGTCTCCTACAATGAGCAGTTCTTC. Translated, it gives CASSTSGGVSYNEQFF. Together with reference TRBV11-2 and TRBJ2-1, the CDR3 gives the full variable domain: EAGVAQSPRYKIIEKRQSVAFWCNPISGHATLYWYQQILGQGPKLLIQFQNNGVVDDSQLPKDRFSAERLKGVDSTLKIQPAKLEDSAVYLCASSTSGGVSYNEQFFGPGTRLTVL.

The chain carries TRBV7-2 and TRBJ2-1, with 9 bases aligning to TRBD2. Germline V lookup: CDR1 SGHTA, CDR2 FQGNSA. The CDR3 has 15 amino acids. The V gene end was trimmed by 1 base and the J gene end by 3 bases; junction bases not matched to a gene: 1. The CDR3 loop reads CASSLGGRVYNEQFF. The CDR3 nucleotides are TGTGCCAGCAGCTTAGGCGGGAGGGTCTACAATGAGCAGTTCTTC.

The V call is TRBV28, the J call TRBJ1-2, with a weak D call TRBD1 (6 bases). Trimming stripped 6 bases from V and 4 bases from J, with 18 bases between. The V gene's germline CDR1 is MDHEN and CDR2 SYDVKM. The length of the CDR3 is 15 residues. The CDR3 coding sequence is TGTGCCAGCAGAACTACCGGCGGGGGGGCCTATGGCTACACCTTC. Its protein is CASRTTGGGAYGYTF.

This chain joins TRBV7-2 and TRBJ2-1; TRBD2 matches at 8 bases. The V gene's germline CDR1 is SGHTA and CDR2 FQGNSA. The ends lost 4 bases at V and 7 bases at J; junction bases unmatched: 12. CDR3 length equals 16 residues. The CDR3 DNA is TGTGCCAGCAGCTGGGGGGGGACTAGGCTGGAGAATGAGCAGTTCTTC. It is translated as CASSWGGTRLENEQFF.

CDR3 in DNA: TGTGCCAGCAGCGGGGGCAAACAGGGGGGTCGGCCCCAGCATTTT. This gives the protein CASSGGKQGGRPQHF. This rearrangement joins TRBV5-8 to TRBJ1-5; 8 nucleotides agree with TRBD1. V lost 4 bases, J lost 9 bases, and 12 bases stayed unmatched. CDR1 and CDR2 from the germline V gene are SGHTS and YDEGEE. The CDR3 is 15 amino acids. Complete variable domain (other parts from reference TRBV5-8 and TRBJ1-5): EAGVTQSPTHLIKTRGQQATLRCSPISGHTSVYWYQQALGLGLQFLLWYDEGEERNRGNFPPRFSGRQFPNYSSELNVNALELEDSALYLCASSGGKQGGRPQHFGDGTRLSIL.

The chain uses TRBV7-6 and TRBJ2-3; D call uncertain. The CDR3 totals 15 residues. V was clipped by 1 base and J by 2 bases, with 10 bases between them. Per germline, CDR1 SGHVS and CDR2 FNYEAQ. The CDR3 region is CASSLGALYTDTQYF. The CDR3 nucleotides read TGTGCCAGCAGCTTAGGAGCACTCTACACAGATACGCAGTATTTT.

The chain employs TRBV18 and TRBJ2-7; tentatively, D is TRBD2 (7 bases). The V and J ends lost 3 bases and 5 bases respectively, with 11 bases between them. This CDR3 spans 13 amino acids. Germline lookup yields CDR1 KGHSH and CDR2 LQKENI. In nucleotides, the CDR3 is TGTGCCAGCTCACCGGGAGGGGGGGACGAGCAGTACGTC. Residues: CASSPGGGDEQYV.

The gene calls are TRBV6-1 and TRBJ1-2, with 9 bases matching TRBD1. J lost 7 bases, V lost 0 bases, and 6 bases had no gene match. There are 15 residues in the CDR3. The germline V gene encodes CDR1 MNHNS and CDR2 SASEGT. CDR3 bases: TGTGCCAGCAGTGAAGCGCGGACAGGGGTGTCTGGCTACACCTTC. It codes for CASSEARTGVSGYTF.

J is TRBJ1-2 and V is TRBV21-1; TRBD1 is the table's D call, not checked against the DNA. TRBV21-1 is an annotated pseudogene. This CDR3 comprises 16 residues. This chain's CDR3 is CASSTKRDRFYYGYTF. Here the CDR3 DNA reads TGTGCCAGCAGCACAAAACGGGACAGATTTTACTATGGCTACACCTTC.

A single count supports this clone. The gene calls are TRBV30 and TRBJ2-6, with D maybe TRBD1 (6 bases). Looked up from germline, CDR1 is GTSNPN and CDR2 is SVGIG (reference sequence). Trimming left V 2 bases short and J 0 bases short, with 8 bases between. CDR3 length: 15 amino acids. The CDR3: CAWSQDSSGANVLTF. The CDR3 DNA is TGTGCCTGGAGTCAGGACAGCTCTGGGGCCAACGTCCTGACTTTC.

This clone was detected only a few times. V is TRBV9 and J is TRBJ1-2, with D unresolved. The germline V and J ends were trimmed by 0 bases and 0 bases, with 9 bases remaining between them. The germline CDR1 and CDR2 sequences are SGDLS and YYNGEE. The CDR3 consists of 15 residues. CDR3: CASSVVPGTNYGYTF. The CDR3 bases are TGTGCCAGCAGCGTAGTCCCGGGGACTAACTATGGCTACACCTTC.

This chain uses TRBV2 with TRBJ2-2, with TRBD1 matching over 8 bases. The CDR3 spans 15 residues. CDR1 SNHLY and CDR2 FYNNEI come from the germline V gene. With 6 bases clipped from V and 1 base from J, the junction kept 4 bases outside the gene matches. CDR3 nucleotide sequence: TGTGCCAGCAGAGCCGACAGGGGGAACACCGGGGAGCTGTTTTTT. It specifies CASRADRGNTGELFF.

The rearrangement uses TRBV9 and TRBJ2-1; 8 bases align to TRBD1. The germline V gene has CDR1 SGDLS and CDR2 YYNGEE. The CDR3 totals 16 residues. V dropped 2 bases and J dropped 5; count of bases not matched to a gene: 9. Here the CDR3 reads CASSVSQGGSHNEQFF. The CDR3 DNA follows: TGTGCCAGCAGCGTTTCACAGGGGGGTTCCCACAATGAGCAGTTCTTC.

The chain uses TRBV5-5 and TRBJ1-3, with TRBD1 identical over 9 bases. This CDR3 has 15 residues. Trimming cost V 5 bases and J 0 bases; bases outside gene matches: 3. CDR1 SGHKS and CDR2 YYEKEE come from the germline V gene (reference sequence). CDR3 sequence reads: CASRGQGYSGNTIYF. CDR3 coding DNA: TGTGCCAGCAGGGGACAGGGATACTCTGGAAACACCATATATTTT.

This chain uses TRBV6-5 with TRBJ2-3; 13 bases line up with TRBD2. This CDR3 spans 14 amino acids. V was clipped by 7 bases and J by 8 bases; unmatched bases: 6. Looked up from germline, CDR1 is MNHEY and CDR2 is SVGAGI. DNA for the CDR3: TGTGCCAGCATCAGGACTAGCGGGAGCGGTACGCAGTATTTT. This sequence encodes CASIRTSGSGTQYF.

The chain recombines TRBV28 with TRBJ2-2; a weak D match, TRBD2 (6 bases). Looked up from germline, CDR1 is MDHEN and CDR2 is SYDVKM. The V gene lost 5 bases and the J gene lost 2 bases, with 12 bases spanning the gap. CDR3 size: 15 residues. Here the CDR3 reads CASSTRGINTGELFF. The CDR3 DNA sequence: TGTGCCAGCAGTACGCGGGGCATTAACACCGGGGAGCTGTTTTTT.

The chain combines TRBV30 with TRBJ2-1, with D perhaps matching TRBD2 (5 bases). V gave up 0 bases and J gave up 6 bases, with 6 bases separating them. CDR3 length equals 12 residues. Germline V gives CDR1 GTSNPN, CDR2 SVGIG (reference sequence). CDR3 nucleotides: TGTGCCTGGAGTGTACTAGGCAATGAGCAGTTCTTC. This codes for CAWSVLGNEQFF.

The chain is built from TRBV7-3 and TRBJ2-3, with TRBD1 matching 8 bases. The CDR3 consists of 14 residues. The germline V gene has CDR1 SGHTA and CDR2 FQGTGA. Trimming cost V 4 bases and J 4 bases; bases outside gene matches: 4. DNA for the CDR3: TGTGCCAGCAGCTCAGGACAGGGAGCAGATACGCAGTATTTT. This encodes CASSSGQGADTQYF.